This T cell receptor (beta chain) was sequenced for a study of cytomegalovirus exposure and HLA in healthy donors. In germline, CDR1 is LNHDA, CDR2 SQIVND (reference sequence). This CDR3 has 15 residues. Trimming took off 2 bases at V and 4 bases at J, with 14 bases between the two ends. The PCR made use of 60 Vbeta and 13 Jbeta primers. Produced via immunoSEQ multiplex PCR; TCRdb's table is partial and in-frame only. The table shows about 38,000 clones, with around 86% occurring only once. This receptor was obtained from a woman between 40 and 50 years old in good health and CMV-seropositive. Sequencing used PBMCs. The chain combines TRBV19 with TRBJ1-2; D uncertain. The DNA of the CDR3 is TGTGCCAGTAGTATACAAGGGAGTCTATCCTATGGCTACACCTTC. It is translated as CASSIQGSLSYGYTF.